This T cell receptor beta chain was recorded in a study of blood T cell repertoires in COVID-19. Study as a whole: COVID-19 samples collected from the United States, Italy and Spain covered acute and convalescent phases. Sources were T cells, B-cell-depleted T cells, or PBMCs; the material itself was cDNA or gDNA.

In the authors' methods: The assay estimated nucleated cells by amplifying reference gene primers. The table came from immunoSEQ multiplex PCR; TCRdb's copy has only in-frame clones and leaves some out. The DNA was the basis for D and trimming; V, J and clone size are from that table. The sample yields 200,000 or so clones, approximately 86% seen once. CDR3 length equals 16 residues. The sample was peripheral blood. The rearrangement uses TRBV21-1 and TRBJ2-7; the table's D call TRBD1 went unverified against the DNA. TRBV21-1 is a documented pseudogene. This TCR derives from a man between 65 and 79 years old with active or convalescent COVID-19. The CDR3 loop reads CASSKGDRGTVYEQYF. CDR3 coding DNA: TGTGCCAGCAGCAAAGGAGATCGCGGGACAGTGTACGAGCAGTACTTC.